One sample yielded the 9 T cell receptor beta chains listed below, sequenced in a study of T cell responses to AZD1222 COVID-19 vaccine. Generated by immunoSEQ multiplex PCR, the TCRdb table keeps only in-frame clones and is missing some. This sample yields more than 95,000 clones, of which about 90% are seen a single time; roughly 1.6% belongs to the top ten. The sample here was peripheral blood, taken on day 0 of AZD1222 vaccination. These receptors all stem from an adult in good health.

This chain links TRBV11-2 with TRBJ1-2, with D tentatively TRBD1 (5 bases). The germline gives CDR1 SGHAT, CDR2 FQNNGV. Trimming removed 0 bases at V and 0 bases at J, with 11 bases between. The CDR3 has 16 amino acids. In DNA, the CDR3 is TGTGCCAGCAGCTTAGATTCAGGGCGGGCTAACTATGGCTACACCTTC. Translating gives CASSLDSGRANYGYTF.

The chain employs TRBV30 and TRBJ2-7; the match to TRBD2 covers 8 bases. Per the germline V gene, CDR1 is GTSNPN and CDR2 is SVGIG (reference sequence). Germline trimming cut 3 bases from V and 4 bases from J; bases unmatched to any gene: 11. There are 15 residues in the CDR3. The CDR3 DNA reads TGTGCCTGGAGGGGGATGGGACTAGGGGGTTACGAGCAGTACTTC. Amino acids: CAWRGMGLGGYEQYF. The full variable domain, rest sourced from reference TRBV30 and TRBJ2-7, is SQTIHQWPATLVQPVGSPLSLECTVEGTSNPNLYWYRQAAGRGLQLLFYSVGIGQISSEVPQNLSASRPQDRQFILSSKKLLLSDSGFYLCAWRGMGLGGYEQYFGPGTRLTVT.

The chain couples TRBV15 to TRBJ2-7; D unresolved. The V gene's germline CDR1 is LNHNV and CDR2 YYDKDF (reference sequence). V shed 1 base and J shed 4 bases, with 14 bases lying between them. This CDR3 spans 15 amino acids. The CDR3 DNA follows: TGTGCCACCAGCAGAGGAATTCCAGGACCGTACGAGCAGTACTTC. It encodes CATSRGIPGPYEQYF.

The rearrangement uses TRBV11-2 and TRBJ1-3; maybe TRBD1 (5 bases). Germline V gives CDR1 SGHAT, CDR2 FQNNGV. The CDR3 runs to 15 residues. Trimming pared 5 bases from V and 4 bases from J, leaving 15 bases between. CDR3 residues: CASSKGRAVGNTIYF. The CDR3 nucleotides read TGTGCCAGCAGCAAGGGACGGGCGGTGGGAAACACCATATATTTT. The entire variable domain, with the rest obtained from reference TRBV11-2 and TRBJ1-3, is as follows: EAGVAQSPRYKIIEKRQSVAFWCNPISGHATLYWYQQILGQGPKLLIQFQNNGVVDDSQLPKDRFSAERLKGVDSTLKIQPAKLEDSAVYLCASSKGRAVGNTIYFGEGSWLTVV.

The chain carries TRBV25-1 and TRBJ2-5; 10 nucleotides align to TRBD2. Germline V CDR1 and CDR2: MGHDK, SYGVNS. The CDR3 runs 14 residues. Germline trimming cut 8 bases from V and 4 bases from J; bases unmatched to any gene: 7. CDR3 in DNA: TGTGCCAGCGAGGGAGCGGGAGGGGGAGAGACCCAGTACTTC. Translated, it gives CASEGAGGGETQYF.

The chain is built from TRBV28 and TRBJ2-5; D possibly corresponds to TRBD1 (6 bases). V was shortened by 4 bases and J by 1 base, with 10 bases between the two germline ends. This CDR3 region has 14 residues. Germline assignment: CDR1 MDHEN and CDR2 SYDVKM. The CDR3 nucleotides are TGTGCCAGCAGTTCACAGGGCCTCCAAGAGACCCAGTACTTC. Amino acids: CASSSQGLQETQYF.

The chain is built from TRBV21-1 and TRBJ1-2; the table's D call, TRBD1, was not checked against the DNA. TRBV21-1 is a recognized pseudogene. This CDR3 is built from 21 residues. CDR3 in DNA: TGTGCCAGCAGCCACCGAAATGGGGCGGGACAGGGTAGATGCTCTAGCTATGGCTACACCTTC. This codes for CASSHRNGAGQGRCSSYGYTF.

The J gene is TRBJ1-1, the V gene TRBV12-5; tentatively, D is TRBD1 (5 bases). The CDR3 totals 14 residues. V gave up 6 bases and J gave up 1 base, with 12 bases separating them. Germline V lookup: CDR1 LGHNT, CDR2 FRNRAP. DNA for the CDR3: TGTGCTAGTGGGACATATGGGGGGAACACTGAAGCTTTCTTT. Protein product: CASGTYGGNTEAFF.

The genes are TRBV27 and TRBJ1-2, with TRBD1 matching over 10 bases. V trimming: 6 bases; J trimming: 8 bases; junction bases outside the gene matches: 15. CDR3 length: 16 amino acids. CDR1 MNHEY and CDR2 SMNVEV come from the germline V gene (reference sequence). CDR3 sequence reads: CASRSPSGTGARGYTF. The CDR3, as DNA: TGTGCCAGCAGATCCCCCTCCGGGACAGGGGCTCGAGGCTACACCTTC.